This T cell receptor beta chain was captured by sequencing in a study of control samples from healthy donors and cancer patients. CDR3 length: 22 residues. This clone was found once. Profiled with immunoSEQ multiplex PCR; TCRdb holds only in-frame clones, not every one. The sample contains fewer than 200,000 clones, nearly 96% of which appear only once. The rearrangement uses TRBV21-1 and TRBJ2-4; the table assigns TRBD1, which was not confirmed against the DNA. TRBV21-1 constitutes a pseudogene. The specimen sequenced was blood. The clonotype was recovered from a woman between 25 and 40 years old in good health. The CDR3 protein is CASSKKGLGQGVYKIAKNIQYF. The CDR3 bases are TGTGCCAGCAGCAAAAAAGGGCTGGGACAGGGGGTTTATAAAATAGCCAAAAACATTCAGTACTTC.